A single sample is the source of the 4 T cell receptor beta chains below, sequenced in a study of T cell repertoires in cytomegalovirus infection (dated by TCRdb to 2018 to 2020). The sequencer was an Illumina HiSeq 1500. TCRdb redid the processing of the public reads, applying fastp at Q25 and MiXCR, and retained in-frame beta chains. When rows share a CDR3 protein, they turn into one entry using the most common DNA and genes. This sample has under 800,000 distinct CDR3 sequences in its table, and less than 25% of those were observed once. 8% of the sample is held by the ten biggest clonotypes. Material for sequencing was CD8+ T cells from PBMCs. The receptors here all came from a human donor in good health (CMV status not recorded). Some clones in this sample may be carry-over from other donors' samples.

The chain joins TRBV24-1 to TRBJ2-3; a weak D match, TRBD1 (6 bases). The CDR3 runs to 17 residues. The germline V gene has CDR1 KGHDR and CDR2 SFDVKD. Trimming cost V 2 bases and J 1 base, with 15 bases left between them. The CDR3 spells CATSDSPRQDRTDTQYF. The DNA for the CDR3 is TGTGCCACCAGTGATTCCCCGCGACAGGACCGCACAGATACGCAGTATTTT.

The chain couples TRBV4-1 to TRBJ2-5; D is perhaps TRBD1 (5 bases). In germline, CDR1 is MGHRA, CDR2 YSYEKL. The CDR3 spans 15 residues. Trimming stripped 2 bases from V and 1 base from J, with 11 bases between. The CDR3 protein is CASSQSSRAQETQYF. CDR3 DNA sequence: TGCGCCAGCAGCCAATCGTCCAGGGCCCAAGAGACCCAGTACTTC.

The chain links TRBV4-1 to TRBJ1-1; D remains ambiguous. V was clipped by 4 bases and J by 0 bases, with 12 bases between them. The CDR3 sequence is 15 residues long. CDR1 is MGHRA and CDR2 is YSYEKL in the germline V gene. CDR3 sequence: CASSPPGSMNTEAFF. DNA of the CDR3: TGCGCCAGCAGCCCCCCAGGATCCATGAACACTGAAGCTTTCTTT.

The chain combines TRBV27 with TRBJ2-6; D is possibly TRBD1 or TRBD2 (5 bases each). Germline CDR1 is MNHEY and CDR2 is SMNVEV (reference sequence). This CDR3 contains 21 residues. V dropped 1 base and J dropped 0 bases, with 22 bases sitting between them. The CDR3: CASSLLGGWTLTPSGANVLTF. Written as DNA, the CDR3 is TGTGCCAGCAGTTTATTAGGAGGATGGACACTAACTCCCTCTGGGGCCAACGTCCTGACTTTC. Looking up the rest from reference TRBV27 and TRBJ2-6 gives the full variable domain: EAQVTQNPRYLITVTGKKLTVTCSQNMNHEYMSWYRQDPGLGLRQIYYSMNVEVTDKGDVPEGYKVSRKEKRNFPLILESPSPNQTSLYFCASSLLGGWTLTPSGANVLTFGAGSRLTVL.